Below are 30 T cell receptor beta chains sequenced from a single sample in a study of T cell repertoires in cytomegalovirus infection. Their antigens remain unidentified. Each CDR3 protein gets one entry after TCRdb re-called the reads with MiXCR. The sample has around 310,000 distinct CDR3 sequences; under 35% are singletons. This specimen consisted of cultured PBMCs, obtained from culture after CMV antigen stimulation. The source of these receptors is a human donor in good health (CMV status not recorded). Some clones in this sample may be carry-over from other donors' samples.

The CDR3 region is CASSLGGGSTEAFF. CDR3 nucleotide sequence: TGTGCCAGCAGTTTAGGCGGGGGCAGTACTGAAGCTTTCTTT. The chain combines TRBV27 with TRBJ1-1, with a tentative D call TRBD1 (6 bases). The ends were cut back, 2 bases at V and 5 bases at J, with 12 bases in the middle. There are 14 residues in the CDR3. Germline CDR1 is MNHEY and CDR2 is SMNVEV (reference sequence).

This clonotype was recorded many times. This chain uses TRBV7-2 with TRBJ2-1, with 9 bases matching TRBD2. Per germline, CDR1 SGHTA and CDR2 FQGNSA. Trimming at V came to 0 bases and at J to 8 bases, leaving 11 bases not matched to a gene. CDR3 length equals 17 residues. The CDR3 sequence is CASSLASSGGRVDEQFF. The DNA of the CDR3 is TGTGCCAGCAGCTTAGCGAGTAGCGGGGGTCGGGTGGATGAGCAGTTCTTC.

This clonotype came up a few times. This rearrangement joins TRBV2 to TRBJ2-1; no reliable D call. The length of the CDR3 is 14 residues. The V gene's germline CDR1 is SNHLY and CDR2 FYNNEI. The V end was cut by 11 bases, the J end by 0 bases, with 14 bases between. The CDR3 region has the DNA TGTGCCGGTATTAGTAATAGCTCCTACAATGAGCAGTTCTTC. Its translation is CAGISNSSYNEQFF.

The V call is TRBV20-1, the J call TRBJ1-5, with a tentative D call TRBD1 (6 bases). The length of the CDR3 is 14 residues. CDR1 is DFQATT and CDR2 is SNEGSKA in the germline V gene (reference sequence). V dropped 7 bases and J dropped 7 bases, with 20 bases sitting between them. The CDR3 region is CSVYFPDSRQPQHF. Written as DNA, the CDR3 is TGCAGTGTCTACTTTCCGGACAGTAGGCAGCCCCAGCATTTT.

The V gene is TRBV12-3 or TRBV12-4, the J gene TRBJ2-2, with D unresolved. The V and J ends lost 5 bases and 4 bases respectively, with 8 bases between them. The CDR3 is made up of 13 amino acids. The CDR3 DNA sequence: TGTGCCAGCAGTAATTCACTCACCGGGGAGCTGTTTTTT. Its protein is CASSNSLTGELFF.

This clonotype was seen only a few times. The CDR3 spells CASSLLGGLYEQYF. CDR3 DNA sequence: TGTGCCAGCAGCCTCCTGGGAGGGCTCTACGAGCAGTACTTC. The chain has TRBV12-3 or TRBV12-4 and TRBJ2-7; 7 nucleotides line up with TRBD2. The CDR3 is 14 amino acids. V lost 6 bases to trimming and J lost 3 bases; unmatched junction nucleotides: 8.

The chain combines TRBV11-2 with TRBJ1-1; 8 bases are a match to TRBD1. Trimming at V came to 1 base and at J to 3 bases, leaving 13 bases not matched to a gene. The CDR3 has 18 residues. Germline CDR1 is SGHAT and CDR2 is FQNNGV. CDR3 region: CASSLGGTGGIWDTEAFF. The DNA for the CDR3 is TGTGCCAGCAGCTTAGGGGGGACAGGAGGTATTTGGGACACTGAAGCTTTCTTT.

This clonotype appeared once. The chain has TRBV20-1 and TRBJ2-7, with TRBD2 matching 12 bases. Germline V gene data show CDR1 as DFQATT and CDR2 as SNEGSKA (reference sequence). V dropped 6 bases and J dropped 6; count of bases not matched to a gene: 6. The length of the CDR3 is 13 residues. The CDR3, as DNA: TGCAGTGCCCCGACTAGCGGGGGAAGCGAGCAGTACTTC. It yields the protein CSAPTSGGSEQYF.

On this clonotype: At one of its ends the junction is not consistent with the germline gene, which may arise from a read error. V and J are TRBV7-2 and TRBJ1-1; D remains ambiguous. There are 13 residues in the CDR3. CDR1 SGHTA and CDR2 FQGNSA come from the germline V gene. The CDR3 DNA sequence: TGTGCCAGCACCATTCAGCTGAACACTGAAGTTTTCTTT. This translates into CASTIQLNTEVFF.

This clonotype has just a few counts. The CDR3 loop reads CASSVEGHGDSPLHF. Here the CDR3 DNA reads TGTGCCAGCAGCGTAGAGGGACACGGAGATTCACCCCTCCACTTT. The chain recombines TRBV9 with TRBJ1-6, with D perhaps matching TRBD1 (6 bases). This CDR3 region has 15 residues. Germline loops: CDR1 SGDLS, CDR2 YYNGEE. V was shortened by 0 bases and J by 8 bases, with 12 bases between the two germline ends.

The CDR3 region has the DNA TGTGCCGGAAGACACGGACTGGGGAACTCTGGGGCCAACGTCCTGACTTTC. It encodes CAGRHGLGNSGANVLTF. The chain employs TRBV11-2 and TRBJ2-6, with TRBD2 as a possible D gene (5 bases). Germline V CDR1 and CDR2: SGHAT, FQNNGV. Trimming removed 11 bases at V and 0 bases at J, with 20 bases between. The length of the CDR3 is 17 residues.

The chain uses TRBV5-6 and TRBJ1-1; 7 positions match TRBD1. Losses at the gene ends were 4 bases for V and 8 bases for J; bases not matched to a gene: 14. This CDR3 region has 15 residues. Germline V gene sequence: CDR1 SGHDT, CDR2 YYEEEE. CDR3 coding DNA: TGTGCCAGCAGCAAGAGAACGGACAGGTATAAGGAAGCTTTCTTT. It codes for CASSKRTDRYKEAFF.

This clonotype has a handful of counts. V gene TRBV7-6 combines with J gene TRBJ2-3; D possibly matches TRBD1 or TRBD2 (5 bases each). Looked up from germline, CDR1 is SGHVS and CDR2 is FNYEAQ. CDR3 length: 14 amino acids. Deletions cut 3 bases from V and 2 bases from J, with 9 bases between. The CDR3 sequence is CASSLMGDTDTQYF. DNA of the CDR3: TGTGCCAGCAGCTTGATGGGGGACACAGATACGCAGTATTTT.

At least ten counts were recorded for this clonotype. The genes are TRBV7-8 and TRBJ1-2, with TRBD1 identical over 7 bases. Losses at the gene ends were 5 bases for V and 7 bases for J; bases not matched to a gene: 13. Germline V gives CDR1 SGHVS, CDR2 FQNEAQ. This CDR3 is built from 15 residues. The CDR3 DNA reads as TGTGCCAGCAGCCACAGCCGCCGGGACAGTTTTGGCTACACCTTC. Its protein is CASSHSRRDSFGYTF. The full variable domain, completed using reference TRBV7-8 and TRBJ1-2, is GAGVSQSPRYKVAKRGQDVALRCDPISGHVSLFWYQQALGQGPEFLTYFQNEAQLDKSGLPSDRFFAERPEGSVSTLKIQRTQQEDSAVYLCASSHSRRDSFGYTFGSGTRLTVV.

The chain uses TRBV18 and TRBJ1-1; weak D call: TRBD1 (5 bases). V shed 1 base and J shed 5 bases, with 11 bases lying between them. Germline assignment: CDR1 KGHSH and CDR2 LQKENI. The CDR3 has 14 amino acids. The CDR3, as DNA: TGTGCCAGCTCACCACAGACAGTTAATACTGAAGCTTTCTTT. This encodes CASSPQTVNTEAFF.

This chain connects TRBV6-1 to TRBJ1-2; D not certain. Trimming shortened V by 7 bases and J by 9 bases, and 18 bases separated the two germline ends. Germline V gene data show CDR1 as MNHNS and CDR2 as SASEGT. CDR3 length equals 13 residues. DNA for the CDR3: TGTGCCAGCATGCTACCTTCCGATAAACGCTACACCTTC. Translation: CASMLPSDKRYTF.

A few counts support this clonotype. V usage is TRBV20-1 and J usage is TRBJ2-7; a weak D match, TRBD1 (5 bases). V was pared by 6 bases and J by 2 bases, with 14 bases between. The CDR3 length is 13 residues. The germline gives CDR1 DFQATT, CDR2 SNEGSKA (reference sequence). The CDR3 is CSAPDTLTYEQYF. As DNA, the CDR3 is TGCAGTGCCCCGGACACCCTTACCTACGAGCAGTACTTC.

The rearrangement joins TRBV28 to TRBJ1-5, with TRBD1 matching over 9 bases. The CDR3 loop spans 22 amino acids. V trimming: 5 bases; J trimming: 4 bases; junction bases outside the gene matches: 27. CDR1 and CDR2 (germline): MDHEN, SYDVKM. This CDR3 reads CASSLHSLRTWTGTGTNQPQHF. CDR3 in DNA: TGTGCCAGCAGTCTACATTCCTTGAGGACGTGGACCGGGACAGGGACTAATCAGCCCCAGCATTTT. Supplemented by reference TRBV28 and TRBJ1-5, the full variable domain reads DVKVTQSSRYLVKRTGEKVFLECVQDMDHENMFWYRQDPGLGLRLIYFSYDVKMKEKGDIPEGYSVSREKKERFSLILESASTNQTSMYLCASSLHSLRTWTGTGTNQPQHFGDGTRLSIL.

This clonotype was found a few times. The chain combines TRBV12-3 or TRBV12-4 with TRBJ2-1; 9 bases are a match to TRBD2. The CDR3 runs 13 residues. The junction had 12 bases not matched to a gene; V was cut back by 11 bases and J by 10 bases. Written as DNA, the CDR3 is TGTGCCGTCGGCTCTCTTAGCGGGAGAGAGCAGTTCTTC. Translated, it gives CAVGSLSGREQFF.

The chain couples TRBV6-6 to TRBJ2-1; 8 bases are shared with TRBD2. V dropped 6 bases and J dropped 8; count of bases not matched to a gene: 9. The CDR3 runs 14 residues. In germline, CDR1 is MNHNY, CDR2 SVGAGI (reference sequence). The CDR3 nucleotides are TGTGCCAGCAGCCCGAGCGGGAGCGGCGATGAGCAGTTCTTC. It encodes CASSPSGSGDEQFF.

The sample holds a few counts of this clonotype. The V and J genes are TRBV10-3 and TRBJ2-7; TRBD2 matches 11 bases. The V segment lost 6 bases and the J segment 1 base; nucleotides outside the gene matches: 11. The CDR3 covers 17 residues. CDR1 ENHRY and CDR2 SYGVKD come from the germline V gene. The CDR3 DNA reads as TGTGCCATCAGGCCCAACCATGGGACTAGCGGTTCCTACGAGCAGTACTTC. Its translation is CAIRPNHGTSGSYEQYF.

This chain uses TRBV4-1 with TRBJ1-2, with 9 bases matching TRBD1. The germline CDR1 and CDR2 sequences are MGHRA and YSYEKL. Trimming cost V 6 bases and J 6 bases; bases outside gene matches: 11. The CDR3 has 15 residues. The CDR3 nucleotides are TGCGCCAGCAGACCTTCGGACAGGGGAATGGATGGCTACACCTTC. Its translation is CASRPSDRGMDGYTF.

This chain joins TRBV7-3 and TRBJ1-1; D gene uncertain. The CDR3 loop spans 13 amino acids. Trimming pared 5 bases from V and 6 bases from J, leaving 13 bases between. From germline, CDR1 is SGHTA and CDR2 FQGTGA. In nucleotides, the CDR3 is TGTGCCAGCAGCGCCCTACATACGGCTGAAGCTTTCTTT. Its translation is CASSALHTAEAFF.

The CDR3 loop is CASTILRTAPNEKLFF. CDR3 nucleotide sequence: TGTGCCAGCACCATCTTGAGGACAGCCCCTAATGAAAAACTGTTTTTT. The chain combines TRBV12-3 or TRBV12-4 with TRBJ1-4; tentatively, D is TRBD1 (6 bases). V gave up 7 bases and J gave up 3 bases, with 18 bases separating them. CDR3 length: 16 amino acids.

This clonotype was counted at least ten times. This sequence joins TRBV7-2 and TRBJ2-2; 7 nucleotides line up with TRBD2. CDR1 SGHTA and CDR2 FQGNSA come from the germline V gene. The V gene end was trimmed by 5 bases and the J gene end by 6 bases; junction bases not matched to a gene: 9. The CDR3 runs 15 residues. Written as DNA, the CDR3 is TGTGCCAGCAGCATACCCCCGGGAGGCCCCGGGGAGCTGTTTTTT. It encodes CASSIPPGGPGELFF.

V gene TRBV5-1 combines with J gene TRBJ2-1, with 7 bases identical to TRBD1. The CDR3 is 13 amino acids. CDR1 is SGHRS and CDR2 is YFSETQ in the germline V gene. The junction had 5 bases not matched to a gene; V was cut back by 6 bases and J by 5 bases. The CDR3 region is CASNRQGNNEQFF. As DNA, the CDR3 is TGCGCCAGCAACCGACAGGGAAACAATGAGCAGTTCTTC.

This clonotype was counted only a few times. The chain has TRBV19 and TRBJ1-2, with a possible D match to TRBD1 (5 bases). V lost 3 bases, J lost 8 bases, and 16 bases lay in between. The CDR3 runs 14 residues. Per germline, CDR1 LNHDA and CDR2 SQIVND (reference sequence). The CDR3 spells CASSIRDDFKGYTF. CDR3 sequence (DNA): TGTGCCAGTAGTATCCGGGACGACTTTAAGGGCTACACCTTC.

This clonotype was recorded at least ten times. The rearrangement joins TRBV7-6 to TRBJ1-3; D gene ambiguous. Germline V gene data show CDR1 as SGHVS and CDR2 as FNYEAQ. V lost 3 bases and J lost 3, with 12 bases in between. This CDR3 spans 15 amino acids. The DNA for the CDR3 is TGTGCCAGCAGCTTGGGGTCGACGGTTGGAAACACCATATATTTT. Its protein is CASSLGSTVGNTIYF.

This clonotype was seen a few times. The chain has TRBV7-2 and TRBJ2-1; no clear D. The germline CDR1 and CDR2 sequences are SGHTA and FQGNSA. The CDR3 contains 12 residues. Trimming shortened V by 10 bases and J by 6 bases, and 13 bases separated the two germline ends. Here the CDR3 DNA reads TGTGCCACCACCGCCCAGAGCAATGAGCAGTTCTTC. Protein product: CATTAQSNEQFF.

As DNA, the CDR3 is TGTGCCAGCAGTAGACAGGGGGCCTACAATCAGCCCCAGCATTTT. Translation: CASSRQGAYNQPQHF. The rearrangement links TRBV27 to TRBJ1-5; the match to TRBD1 covers 10 bases. This CDR3 comprises 15 residues. Germline CDR1 MNHEY, CDR2 SMNVEV (reference sequence). The V gene end was trimmed by 5 bases and the J gene end by 3 bases; junction bases not matched to a gene: 4.